What follows are 26 T cell receptor beta chains derived from one specimen sequenced in a study of CD8+CD57+ T cells in acquired aplastic anemia. The template for TCR beta VDJ and CDR3 sequence profiling was genomic DNA. TCRdb re-derived calls from the reads in MiXCR, one entry per CDR3 protein. The sample consists of some 44,000 distinct CDR3 sequences, 68% of them appearing once. The sequenced sample consisted of sorted CD4+, CD8+, or CD8+CD57+ T cells (not recorded which) from PBMCs. These TCRs come from a human donor in good health, serving as a control.

This clonotype was observed a handful of times. The rearrangement uses TRBV24-1 and TRBJ2-5; D may be TRBD1 (7 bases). CDR1 KGHDR and CDR2 SFDVKD come from the germline V gene. Trimming left V 4 bases short and J 4 bases short, with 12 bases between. This CDR3 contains 14 residues. The chain's CDR3 is CATSDAGGRETQYF. CDR3 coding DNA: TGTGCCACCAGTGACGCAGGGGGGCGAGAGACCCAGTACTTC.

The CDR3 nucleotides read TGTGCCAGCAGCGATCTTAATGAGCAGTTCTTC. This translates into CASSDLNEQFF. The chain carries TRBV9 and TRBJ2-1; unclear D gene. Trimming shortened V by 3 bases and J by 7 bases, and 5 bases separated the two germline ends. The germline V gene has CDR1 SGDLS and CDR2 YYNGEE. CDR3 length: 11 amino acids.

The gene calls are TRBV15 and TRBJ2-1, with TRBD2 identical over 7 bases. Germline V gives CDR1 LNHNV, CDR2 YYDKDF (reference sequence). CDR3 length: 17 residues. The trim removed 4 bases at V and 0 bases at J, leaving 9 bases unmatched. In nucleotides, the CDR3 is TGTGCCACCAGCAAAACCCGGGGGGTAAGCTCCTACAATGAGCAGTTCTTC. Protein: CATSKTRGVSSYNEQFF. The complete variable domain, with remaining parts taken from reference TRBV15 and TRBJ2-1, reads DAMVIQNPRYQVTQFGKPVTLSCSQTLNHNVMYWYQQKSSQAPKLLFHYYDKDFNNEADTPDNFQSRRPNTSFCFLDIRSPGLGDTAMYLCATSKTRGVSSYNEQFFGPGTRLTVL.

The chain couples TRBV25-1 to TRBJ2-7, with D perhaps being TRBD1 or TRBD2 (6 bases each). The V end was cut by 5 bases, the J end by 5 bases, with 13 bases between. CDR3 length: 13 residues. The germline V gene has CDR1 MGHDK and CDR2 SYGVNS. The CDR3 protein is CASSPTEGDEQYF. CDR3 coding DNA: TGTGCCAGCAGTCCTACGGAGGGGGACGAGCAGTACTTC.

The chain recombines TRBV19 with TRBJ2-7; D uncertain. V was clipped by 5 bases and J by 3 bases, with 17 bases between them. The germline gives CDR1 LNHDA, CDR2 SQIVND (reference sequence). The CDR3 consists of 15 residues. DNA of the CDR3: TGTGCCAGTAGTCCGCGACATTCCACCGACTACGAGCAGTACTTC. Translated, it gives CASSPRHSTDYEQYF.

V is TRBV28 and J is TRBJ1-1, with D unresolved. Trimming removed 3 bases from V and 0 bases from J, with 14 bases in between. CDR3 length equals 16 residues. CDR1 is MDHEN and CDR2 is SYDVKM in the germline V gene. The chain's CDR3 is CASSFGRAAMNTEAFF. The CDR3 DNA reads TGTGCCAGCAGTTTTGGTAGGGCAGCGATGAACACTGAAGCTTTCTTT.

The V and J genes are TRBV20-1 and TRBJ2-7, with 7 bases lining up with TRBD1. J was trimmed by 2 bases and V by 5 bases; bases with no gene match: 6. The CDR3 consists of 13 residues. Germline V lookup: CDR1 DFQATT, CDR2 SNEGSKA (reference sequence). CDR3: CSASPGQPYEQYF. CDR3 DNA sequence: TGCAGTGCTTCCCCGGGACAGCCCTACGAGCAGTACTTC.

The V and J genes are TRBV19 and TRBJ1-2; 7 positions match TRBD1. The germline CDR1 and CDR2 sequences are LNHDA and SQIVND (reference sequence). J lost 4 bases, V lost 7 bases, and 9 bases had no gene match. The CDR3 totals 14 residues. This CDR3 reads CASNPRQGPYGYTF. CDR3 sequence (DNA): TGTGCCAGTAACCCCCGACAGGGCCCCTATGGCTACACCTTC.

This clonotype was seen at least ten times. The gene calls are TRBV20-1 and TRBJ2-1; 7 bases match TRBD2. The CDR3 consists of 13 residues. The ends lost 4 bases at V and 9 bases at J; junction bases unmatched: 9. CDR1 and CDR2 (germline): DFQATT, SNEGSKA (reference sequence). The DNA for the CDR3 is TGCAGTGCTACGAGCGGGGACCACGGTGAGCAGTTCTTC. The encoded protein is CSATSGDHGEQFF.

This clonotype was recorded once. V and J are TRBV25-1 and TRBJ1-2, with 9 bases aligning to TRBD1. There are 15 residues in the CDR3. Per the germline V gene, CDR1 is MGHDK and CDR2 is SYGVNS. V trimming: 5 bases; J trimming: 2 bases; junction bases outside the gene matches: 6. The CDR3 DNA follows: TGTGCCAGCAGTTATCGGACAGGGGAGAACTATGGCTACACCTTC. It codes for CASSYRTGENYGYTF.

This sequence joins TRBV10-3 and TRBJ1-3; TRBD1 matches 9 bases. CDR3 length equals 18 residues. Germline CDR1 reads ENHRY; CDR2 reads SYGVKD. V lost 3 bases, J lost 2 bases, and 11 bases stayed unmatched. The CDR3 sequence: CAISDPDRGGKAGNTIYF. For the CDR3, the DNA is TGTGCCATCAGTGACCCGGACAGGGGAGGGAAGGCTGGAAACACCATATATTTT.

The chain joins TRBV7-3 to TRBJ2-1; 7 nucleotides agree with TRBD2. Trimming took 2 bases from V and 8 from J; bases not matched to a gene: 9. The CDR3 sequence is 15 residues long. The germline CDR1 and CDR2 sequences are SGHTA and FQGTGA. CDR3 bases: TGTGCCAGCAGCTTACGCGGGAGTCTTACGGATGAGCAGTTCTTC. Its translation is CASSLRGSLTDEQFF.

The V call is TRBV7-3, the J call TRBJ1-3, with 8 bases identical to TRBD1. The trim removed 5 bases at V and 0 bases at J, leaving 6 bases unmatched. The CDR3 loop spans 16 amino acids. Germline CDR1 is SGHTA and CDR2 is FQGTGA. CDR3 sequence reads: CASSAPDRDSGNTIYF. For the CDR3, the DNA is TGTGCCAGCAGCGCGCCGGACAGGGACTCTGGAAACACCATATATTTT.

The genes are TRBV7-8 and TRBJ1-5; D is unresolved. The CDR3 extends over 13 amino acids. Trimming took off 3 bases at V and 3 bases at J, with 6 bases between the two ends. Germline V gene data show CDR1 as SGHVS and CDR2 as FQNEAQ. The CDR3 bases are TGTGCCAGCAGCTTGAGAGACAATCAGCCCCAGCATTTT. Protein sequence: CASSLRDNQPQHF.

The chain has TRBV28 and TRBJ2-2; 11 bases align to TRBD2. The CDR3 has 17 amino acids. Trimming removed 9 bases from V and 7 bases from J; junction bases left unmatched: 16. Looked up from germline, CDR1 is MDHEN and CDR2 is SYDVKM. Here the CDR3 reads CASSLRLAGGPHGELFF. In DNA, the CDR3 is TGTGCCAGTTCCCTCCGATTAGCGGGGGGGCCCCACGGGGAGCTGTTTTTT.

This sequence joins TRBV29-1 and TRBJ1-6; 12 nucleotides line up with TRBD1. Germline V CDR1 and CDR2: SQVTM, ANQGSEA. The CDR3 runs 18 residues. Losses at the gene ends were 6 bases for V and 0 bases for J; bases not matched to a gene: 9. CDR3 sequence (DNA): TGCAGCGTCCAGGCCGGGACAGGGGGCGTCTCCTATAATTCACCCCTCCACTTT. The encoded protein is CSVQAGTGGVSYNSPLHF.

This clonotype was seen ten or more times. This chain joins TRBV4-2 and TRBJ2-5, with no clear D. Germline-derived CDR1 and CDR2 are LGHNA and YNFKEQ. V was trimmed by 2 bases and J by 1 base, leaving 14 bases between them. The CDR3 runs 16 residues. CDR3 nucleotide sequence: TGTGCCAGCAGCCAATCCCCGACAAGTTCCCAAGAGACCCAGTACTTC. This codes for CASSQSPTSSQETQYF.

J is TRBJ2-4 and V is TRBV6-1; possibly TRBD1 or TRBD2 for D (5 bases each). CDR1 is MNHNS, CDR2 SASEGT, per germline. Trimming pared 4 bases from V and 0 bases from J, leaving 7 bases between. This CDR3 is 14 amino acids long. The CDR3 bases are TGTGCCAGCAGTGGGGACGGAGCCAAAAACATTCAGTACTTC. This gives the protein CASSGDGAKNIQYF.

V is TRBV29-1 and J is TRBJ2-3; D is ambiguous. The CDR3 is made up of 10 amino acids. The V and J ends lost 7 bases and 3 bases respectively, with 5 bases between them. CDR1 is SQVTM, CDR2 ANQGSEA, per germline. This chain's CDR3 is CSARTDTQYF. In DNA, the CDR3 is TGCAGCGCCCGGACAGATACGCAGTATTTT.

DNA of the CDR3: TGCAGTGCTAGAGATAGTCGCAGAGCTGAAGCTTTCTTT. Its protein product is CSARDSRRAEAFF. This chain links TRBV20-1 with TRBJ1-1; D is undetermined. The V gene lost 0 bases and the J gene lost 6 bases, with 11 bases spanning the gap. The CDR3 covers 13 residues. Germline V gene data show CDR1 as DFQATT and CDR2 as SNEGSKA (reference sequence).

The rearrangement joins TRBV12-3 or TRBV12-4 to TRBJ1-1; 7 nucleotides agree with TRBD1. This CDR3 is 14 amino acids long. V gave up 5 bases and J gave up 1 base; unmatched junction bases: 4. CDR3 in amino acids: CASSGRDRNTEAFF. CDR3 DNA: TGTGCCAGCAGTGGCCGGGACAGGAACACTGAAGCTTTCTTT.

The chain links TRBV20-1 to TRBJ2-3; 7 nucleotides align to TRBD2. The CDR3 totals 13 residues. After removal of 0 bases from V and 5 bases from J, the junction contained 2 bases not matched to a gene. Germline-derived CDR1 and CDR2 are DFQATT and SNEGSKA (reference sequence). In DNA form, the CDR3 reads TGCAGTGCTAGAGACCGCGGGAGAGATACGCAGTATTTT. This translates into CSARDRGRDTQYF.

The chain has TRBV19 and TRBJ1-6; possibly TRBD1 for D (5 bases). This CDR3 has 14 residues. Germline values: CDR1 LNHDA, CDR2 SQIVND (reference sequence). With 5 bases removed from V and 10 bases from J, the gap between germline ends came to 15 bases. The CDR3 is CASSPRDRISPLHF. CDR3 in DNA: TGTGCCAGTAGTCCCCGGGACCGCATATCACCCCTCCACTTT.

On this clonotype itself: Germline is not matched at one junction end, which may reflect a read error. The chain carries TRBV4-2 and TRBJ2-3, with 11 bases lining up with TRBD2. There are 17 residues in the CDR3. From germline, CDR1 is LGHNA and CDR2 YNFKEQ. The CDR3 is CASNQDLAGGGTDTQYF. DNA for the CDR3: TGTGCCAGCAACCAAGACCTAGCGGGGGGCGGGACAGATACGCAGTATTTC.

The V gene is TRBV20-1, the J gene TRBJ1-2; TRBD1 aligns across 7 bases. There are 13 residues in the CDR3. V dropped 6 bases and J dropped 8; count of bases not matched to a gene: 12. Germline V gene data show CDR1 as DFQATT and CDR2 as SNEGSKA (reference sequence). CDR3 residues: CSALGQTYSGYTF. The CDR3 DNA reads TGCAGTGCCTTGGGACAGACGTATTCGGGCTACACCTTC.

This chain connects TRBV24-1 to TRBJ1-2; the match to TRBD1 covers 7 bases. In germline, CDR1 is KGHDR, CDR2 SFDVKD. J was trimmed by 7 bases and V by 1 base; bases with no gene match: 2. This CDR3 contains 13 residues. CDR3 loop: CATSDLGTAGYTF. CDR3 bases: TGTGCCACCAGTGATTTAGGGACAGCTGGCTACACCTTC.